What follows describes a single TCR beta chain. Its antigen is undetermined. The data were obtained in a study of OX40 agonist ivuxolimab in advanced cancers. Across the study: A male proportion of about 80% was recorded, with mean age approximately 57 years and range 23 to 79.

The germline V gene has CDR1 MGHRA and CDR2 YSYEKL. This CDR3 is built from 15 residues. Trimming took off 2 bases at V and 10 bases at J, with 20 bases between the two ends. Study-wide results and limits: Expanded clones were, on average, more numerous in CD8+ T cells than in CD4+. Some of the lowest clonal expansion was seen in partial responders at 0.1-3.0 mg/kg.

The assay was immunoSEQ multiplex PCR, and TCRdb's table has in-frame clones only and misses some. Here the sample spans 74,000 or so clones, around 86% being singletons. Sample: CD4+ or CD8+ T cells sorted from blood, taken in a trial of the OX40 agonist ivuxolimab. This TCR derives from an adult with an advanced solid tumor such as melanoma, head and neck, liver or kidney cancer. The chain combines TRBV4-1 with TRBJ1-1; no definite D call. The CDR3 spells CASSQRASLVIRAFF. The DNA for the CDR3 is TGCGCCAGCAGCCAACGGGCCAGCTTAGTGATTAGAGCTTTCTTT.